The 14 T cell receptor beta chains given below trace back to one sample, sequenced in a study of T cell changes during pregnancy in multiple sclerosis. Assay used: immunoSEQ multiplex PCR; TCRdb lists only in-frame clones, some missing. The sample has about 40,000 clones, about 92% seen once; the top ten hold 13%. Sequences were derived from CD8+ T cells from peripheral blood mononuclear cells, sampled in the first trimester of pregnancy. The receptors here all came from a female donor with multiple sclerosis, enrolled in a pregnancy study.

V usage is TRBV29-1 and J usage is TRBJ2-1; maybe TRBD2 (6 bases). The CDR3 consists of 12 residues. Trimming stripped 4 bases from V and 7 bases from J, with 11 bases between. Per the germline V gene, CDR1 is SQVTM and CDR2 is ANQGSEA. For the CDR3, the DNA is TGCAGCGTTGTATGGCTAGCGAATGAGCAGTTCTTC. Translating gives CSVVWLANEQFF.

The chain uses TRBV6-5 and TRBJ1-2; 8 nucleotides agree with TRBD1. The germline CDR1 and CDR2 sequences are MNHEY and SVGAGI. Trimming took 5 bases from V and 6 from J; bases not matched to a gene: 2. The CDR3 runs 12 residues. DNA for the CDR3: TGTGCCAGCAGTGGGACAGGAAATGGCTACACCTTC. Its protein product is CASSGTGNGYTF.

The chain employs TRBV18 and TRBJ2-7, with 9 bases matching TRBD1. V gave up 3 bases and J gave up 3 bases; unmatched junction bases: 6. There are 15 residues in the CDR3. Germline V gene lookup returns CDR1 KGHSH and CDR2 LQKENI. In nucleotides, the CDR3 is TGTGCCAGCTCACCCGACAGGGGGGCTTACTACGAGCAGTACTTC. Protein sequence: CASSPDRGAYYEQYF.

This clone was detected only once. The CDR3 nucleotides read TGCGCCAGCAGCTCCATCGGGGCGGGGGGGGCGGATACGCAGTATTTT. Its translation is CASSSIGAGGADTQYF. The gene calls are TRBV5-1 and TRBJ2-3; 9 bases align to TRBD2. The CDR3 sequence is 16 residues long. The V and J ends lost 3 bases and 6 bases, in that order; junction bases with no gene match: 11. Germline V gene sequence: CDR1 SGHRS, CDR2 YFSETQ.

The chain recombines TRBV30 with TRBJ1-1; 7 nucleotides match TRBD1. V lost 5 bases, J lost 1 base, and 4 bases stayed unmatched. Germline CDR1 and CDR2: GTSNPN and SVGIG (reference sequence). The CDR3 covers 13 residues. This CDR3 reads CAWGQAENTEAFF. In DNA, the CDR3 is TGTGCCTGGGGACAGGCCGAGAACACTGAAGCTTTCTTT.

This sequence joins TRBV5-4 and TRBJ2-2; D might be TRBD2 (6 bases). The V and J ends lost 5 bases and 6 bases respectively, with 8 bases between them. Germline loops: CDR1 SGHNT, CDR2 YYREEE (reference sequence). CDR3 size: 12 residues. The CDR3 coding sequence is TGTGCCAGCAGTTCGGGGGCCGGGGAGCTGTTTTTT. Its protein is CASSSGAGELFF.

The chain carries TRBV6-5 and TRBJ2-5, with 9 nucleotides matching TRBD2. Germline V gene lookup returns CDR1 MNHEY and CDR2 SVGAGI. The trim removed 4 bases at V and 4 bases at J, leaving 10 bases unmatched. The CDR3 spans 16 residues. CDR3 region: CASSLAGEGEGETQYF. CDR3 nucleotide sequence: TGTGCCAGCAGTTTAGCGGGGGAGGGTGAAGGAGAGACCCAGTACTTC.

The rearrangement uses TRBV7-6 and TRBJ1-1; D not certain. The CDR3 extends over 14 amino acids. Germline V gene sequence: CDR1 SGHVS, CDR2 FNYEAQ. V was clipped by 1 base and J by 1 base, with 7 bases between them. CDR3 sequence (DNA): TGTGCCAGCAGCTTAGGAGGGTCGAACACTGAAGCTTTCTTT. Translated: CASSLGGSNTEAFF.

This rearrangement joins TRBV4-1 to TRBJ1-4, with a possible D match to TRBD1 (5 bases). The V gene lost 1 base and the J gene lost 0 bases, with 12 bases spanning the gap. CDR3 length: 17 amino acids. Germline CDR1 and CDR2: MGHRA and YSYEKL. The CDR3 coding sequence is TGCGCCAGCAGCCAAGCAATCTCGGGGGCAACTAATGAAAAACTGTTTTTT. Protein sequence: CASSQAISGATNEKLFF.

This chain links TRBV19 with TRBJ1-5; no clear D. The CDR3 length is 15 residues. Germline V gene lookup returns CDR1 LNHDA and CDR2 SQIVND (reference sequence). Between the trimmed V and J ends, which lost 9 bases and 5 bases, there was a span of 20 bases. This CDR3 is CASAHPGSTYQPQHF. The CDR3 coding sequence is TGTGCCAGCGCACACCCAGGCAGCACATATCAGCCCCAGCATTTT.

The chain joins TRBV6-5 to TRBJ2-7, with D possibly matching TRBD2 (6 bases). Germline assignment: CDR1 MNHEY and CDR2 SVGAGI. The V end lost 6 bases, the J end lost 2 bases, and 17 bases lay between the germline ends. This CDR3 spans 15 amino acids. The chain's CDR3 is CASRPGDLMAYEQYF. The CDR3 coding sequence is TGTGCCAGCAGGCCGGGGGACTTAATGGCCTACGAGCAGTACTTC.

This rearrangement joins TRBV5-6 to TRBJ1-3, with D possibly TRBD1 on 6 matching bases. V was shortened by 4 bases and J by 3 bases, with 17 bases between the two germline ends. The CDR3 contains 16 residues. Germline CDR1 SGHDT, CDR2 YYEEEE. In nucleotides, the CDR3 is TGTGCCAGCAGCCACTGGACAGCGCCCGGTGGAAACACCATATATTTT. This encodes CASSHWTAPGGNTIYF.

The chain links TRBV7-9 to TRBJ1-2; 12 bases line up with TRBD1. The CDR3 contains 19 residues. CDR1 and CDR2 (germline): SEHNR, FQNEAQ (reference sequence). Unmatched junction bases numbered 13, after V lost 1 base and J lost 4 bases. CDR3 residues: CASSLVPRRGQGAGYGYTF. For the CDR3, the DNA is TGTGCCAGCAGCTTAGTGCCCCGGCGGGGACAGGGGGCAGGCTATGGCTACACCTTC. Variable domain in full (rest from reference TRBV7-9 and TRBJ1-2): DTGVSQNPRHKITKRGQNVTFRCDPISEHNRLYWYRQTLGQGPEFLTYFQNEAQLEKSRLLSDRFSAERPKGSFSTLEIQRTEQGDSAMYLCASSLVPRRGQGAGYGYTFGSGTRLTVV.

V usage is TRBV5-1 and J usage is TRBJ1-1; 7 bases are a match to TRBD1. The V and J ends lost 0 bases and 4 bases, in that order; junction bases with no gene match: 9. The CDR3 sequence is 16 residues long. Germline V CDR1 and CDR2: SGHRS, YFSETQ. CDR3 in amino acids: CASSLGRGVETTEAFF. The CDR3 region has the DNA TGCGCCAGCAGCTTGGGCAGGGGGGTAGAGACCACTGAAGCTTTCTTT.